The source of this TCR beta chain is a study of cytomegalovirus exposure and HLA in healthy donors. Findings of the study overall: Subsequent analysis of the approximately 110 validation repertoires found a tendency for first-cohort TCR clusters to co-occur. Per published reports, the classifier diagnosed cytomegalovirus status with high specificity and sensitivity.

From the roughly 120-subject validation cohort, which was separate from the approximately 720-subject first cohort, the donors were drawn. The data were produced by immunoSEQ multiplex PCR, yet TCRdb's version contains in-frame clones alone and is incomplete. The sample has roughly 200,000 clones; about 81% are singletons. The length of the CDR3 is 14 residues. V was shortened by 0 bases and J by 3 bases, with 9 bases between the two germline ends. Germline V lookup: CDR1 SGHDT, CDR2 YYEEEE. Comments on this clone: The antigen is not known.

This receptor was taken from a woman aged 25 to 39 in good health and CMV-seronegative. The sequenced sample was PBMCs. This chain uses TRBV5-6 with TRBJ2-5; TRBD2 might be the D (5 bases). This chain's CDR3 is CASSLVGVEETQYF. CDR3 nucleotides: TGTGCCAGCAGCTTGGTCGGGGTTGAAGAGACCCAGTACTTC.